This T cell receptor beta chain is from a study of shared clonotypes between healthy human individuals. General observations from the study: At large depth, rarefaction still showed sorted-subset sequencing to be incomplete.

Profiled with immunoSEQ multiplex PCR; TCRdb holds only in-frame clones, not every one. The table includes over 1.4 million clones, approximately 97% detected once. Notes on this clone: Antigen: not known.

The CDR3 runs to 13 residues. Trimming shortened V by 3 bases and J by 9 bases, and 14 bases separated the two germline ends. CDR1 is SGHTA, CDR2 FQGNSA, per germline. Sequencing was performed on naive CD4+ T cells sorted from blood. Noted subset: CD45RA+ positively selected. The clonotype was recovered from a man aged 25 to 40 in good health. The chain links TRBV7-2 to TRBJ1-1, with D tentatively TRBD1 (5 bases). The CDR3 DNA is TGTGCCAGCAGCTTGGGGGTTCAGGGAAAAGCTTTCTTT. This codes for CASSLGVQGKAFF.